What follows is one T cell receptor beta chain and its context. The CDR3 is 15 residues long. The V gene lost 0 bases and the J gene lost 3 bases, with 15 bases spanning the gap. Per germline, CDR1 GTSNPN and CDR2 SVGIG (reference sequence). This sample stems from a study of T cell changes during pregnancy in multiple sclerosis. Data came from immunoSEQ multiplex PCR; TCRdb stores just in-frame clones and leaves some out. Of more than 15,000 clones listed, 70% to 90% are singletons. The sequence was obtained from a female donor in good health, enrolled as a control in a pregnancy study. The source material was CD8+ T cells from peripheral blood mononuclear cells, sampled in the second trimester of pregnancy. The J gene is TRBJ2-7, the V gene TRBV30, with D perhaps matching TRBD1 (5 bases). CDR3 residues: CAWSVGAGRIYEQYF. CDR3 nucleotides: TGTGCCTGGAGTGTTGGGGCAGGCCGGATCTACGAGCAGTACTTC.